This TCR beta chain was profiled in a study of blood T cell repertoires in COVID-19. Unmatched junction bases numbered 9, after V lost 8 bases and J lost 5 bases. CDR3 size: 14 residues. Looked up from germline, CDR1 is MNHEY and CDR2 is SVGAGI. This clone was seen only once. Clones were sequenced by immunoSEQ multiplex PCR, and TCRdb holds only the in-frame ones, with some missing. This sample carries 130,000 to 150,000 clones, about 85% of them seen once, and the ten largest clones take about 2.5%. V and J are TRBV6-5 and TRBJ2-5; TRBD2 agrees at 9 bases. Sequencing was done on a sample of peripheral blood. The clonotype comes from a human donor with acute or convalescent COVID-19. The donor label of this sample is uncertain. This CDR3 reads CASRLASGEETQYF. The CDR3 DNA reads TGTGCCAGCCGGTTAGCTAGCGGGGAGGAGACCCAGTACTTC.